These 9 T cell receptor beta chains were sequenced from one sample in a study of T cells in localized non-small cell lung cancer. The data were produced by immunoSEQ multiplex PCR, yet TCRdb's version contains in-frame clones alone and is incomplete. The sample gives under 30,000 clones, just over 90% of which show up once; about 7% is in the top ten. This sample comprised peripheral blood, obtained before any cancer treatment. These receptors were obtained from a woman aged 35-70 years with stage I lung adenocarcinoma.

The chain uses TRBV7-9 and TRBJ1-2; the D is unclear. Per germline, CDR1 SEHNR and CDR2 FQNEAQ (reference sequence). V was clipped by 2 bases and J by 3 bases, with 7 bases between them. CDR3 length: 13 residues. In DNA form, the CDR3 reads TGTGCCAGCAGCTTAAGCCCCGACTATGGCTACACCTTC. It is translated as CASSLSPDYGYTF.

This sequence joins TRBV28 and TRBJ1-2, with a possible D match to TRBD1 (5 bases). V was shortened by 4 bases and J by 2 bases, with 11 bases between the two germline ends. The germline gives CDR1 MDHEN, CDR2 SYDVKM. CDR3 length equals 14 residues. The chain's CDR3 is CASSSGGENYGYTF. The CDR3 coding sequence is TGTGCCAGCAGTTCCGGGGGGGAGAACTATGGCTACACCTTC.

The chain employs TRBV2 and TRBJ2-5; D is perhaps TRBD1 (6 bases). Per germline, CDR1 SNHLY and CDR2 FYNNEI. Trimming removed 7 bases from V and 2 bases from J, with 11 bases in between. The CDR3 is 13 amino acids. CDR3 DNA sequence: TGTGCCAGCATGGGACAACTTCAAGAGACCCAGTACTTC. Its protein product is CASMGQLQETQYF.

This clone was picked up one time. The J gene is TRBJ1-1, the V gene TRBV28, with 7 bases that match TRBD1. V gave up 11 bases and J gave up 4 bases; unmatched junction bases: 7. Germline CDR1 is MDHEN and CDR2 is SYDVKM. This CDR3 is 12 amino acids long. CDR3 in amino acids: CAGRGLGTEAFF. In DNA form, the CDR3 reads TGTGCCGGGAGGGGGCTGGGCACTGAAGCTTTCTTT.

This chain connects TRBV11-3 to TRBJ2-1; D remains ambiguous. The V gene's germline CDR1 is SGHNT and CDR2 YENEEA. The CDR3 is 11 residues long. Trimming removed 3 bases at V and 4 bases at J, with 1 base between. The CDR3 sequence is CASSFYNEQFF. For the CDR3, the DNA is TGTGCCAGCAGCTTTTACAATGAGCAGTTCTTC.

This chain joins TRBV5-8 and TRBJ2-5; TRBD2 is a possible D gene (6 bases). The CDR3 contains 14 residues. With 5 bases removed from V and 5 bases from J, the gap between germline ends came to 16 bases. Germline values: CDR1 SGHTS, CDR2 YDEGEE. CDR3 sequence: CASRMWGGHETQYF. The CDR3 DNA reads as TGTGCCAGCAGAATGTGGGGAGGTCACGAGACCCAGTACTTC.

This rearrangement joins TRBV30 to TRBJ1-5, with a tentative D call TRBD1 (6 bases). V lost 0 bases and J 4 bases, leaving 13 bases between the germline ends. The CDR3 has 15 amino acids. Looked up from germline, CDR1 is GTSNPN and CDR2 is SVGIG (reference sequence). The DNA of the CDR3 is TGTGCCTGGAGTGTAGGGCAGGGGCCAAATCAGCCCCAGCATTTT. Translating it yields CAWSVGQGPNQPQHF.

CDR3 region: CASRSGSSGRAHEQFF. CDR3 bases: TGTGCCAGCAGATCAGGATCTAGCGGGAGGGCCCATGAGCAGTTCTTC. The chain recombines TRBV28 with TRBJ2-1, with 12 bases fitting TRBD2. The CDR3 spans 16 residues. J gave up 8 bases and V 6 bases, and 11 bases lay outside the gene matches. Per germline, CDR1 MDHEN and CDR2 SYDVKM.

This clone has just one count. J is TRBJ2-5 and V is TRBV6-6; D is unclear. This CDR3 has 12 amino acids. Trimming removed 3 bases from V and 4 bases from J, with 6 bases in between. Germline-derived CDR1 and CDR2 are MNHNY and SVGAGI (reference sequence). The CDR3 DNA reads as TGTGCCAGCAGTTATTCGGGAGAGACCCAGTACTTC. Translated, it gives CASSYSGETQYF.